The 19 T cell receptor beta chains listed next were all sequenced from one sample in a study of T cells in Graves' hyperthyroidism and ophthalmopathy. TCR beta CDR3 region amplification was performed from RNA transcripts. First-round RT-PCR of the TCR CDR3 relied on the HTBI primer set. TCRdb passed the multiplex PCR reads through MiXCR, listing each CDR3 protein once. The data contain 130,000 to 150,000 distinct CDR3 sequences, around 20% of them seen just once; the ten biggest clones take up around 69%. The sequencing input was blood. The receptors here all came from a woman aged 45-60 years with Graves' hyperthyroidism that later progressed to Graves' ophthalmopathy.

The chain recombines TRBV19 with TRBJ1-5; 8 positions match TRBD1. Per the germline V gene, CDR1 is LNHDA and CDR2 is SQIVND (reference sequence). CDR3 length: 16 residues. The trim removed 4 bases at V and 6 bases at J, leaving 11 bases unmatched. CDR3 region: CASSNQDRVFCQPQHF. Here the CDR3 DNA reads TGTGCCAGTAGTAATCAGGACAGGGTTTTTTGTCAGCCCCAGCATTTT.

In its sample, this clonotype was seen many times. The V and J genes are TRBV7-3 and TRBJ1-6; D possibly corresponds to TRBD1 (5 bases). Looked up from germline, CDR1 is SGHTA and CDR2 is FQGTGA. This CDR3 has 15 residues. V lost 5 bases and J lost 4, with 12 bases in between. The CDR3: CASSAGTDYNSPLHF. The CDR3 bases are TGTGCCAGCAGCGCCGGGACCGATTATAATTCACCCCTCCACTTT.

This clonotype was observed a few times. The chain couples TRBV7-9 to TRBJ2-5; unclear D gene. Germline values: CDR1 SEHNR, CDR2 FQNEAQ (reference sequence). CDR3 length equals 11 residues. Trimming pared 6 bases from V and 2 bases from J, leaving 4 bases between. This CDR3 is CASRGQETQYF. CDR3 nucleotides: TGTGCCAGCAGAGGACAAGAGACCCAGTACTTC.

This clonotype was recorded many times. This chain joins TRBV4-1 and TRBJ2-3, with a possible D match to TRBD2 (6 bases). The ends were cut back, 0 bases at V and 2 bases at J, with 9 bases in the middle. The CDR3 consists of 15 residues. Germline CDR1 is MGHRA and CDR2 is YSYEKL. The CDR3 DNA is TGCGCCAGCAGCCAAGATCGACTAGTCACAGATACGCAGTATTTT. This codes for CASSQDRLVTDTQYF.

This clonotype appeared many times. This chain links TRBV6-1 with TRBJ1-2; D perhaps matches TRBD1 (5 bases). CDR3 size: 12 residues. From germline, CDR1 is MNHNS and CDR2 SASEGT. Trimming cost V 6 bases and J 4 bases, with 9 bases left between them. CDR3 protein: CASRTASYGYTF. The DNA of the CDR3 is TGTGCCAGCAGGACAGCCTCCTATGGCTACACCTTC.

This clonotype has at least ten counts. The chain combines TRBV11-2 with TRBJ2-7; no clear D gene. V lost 2 bases, J lost 0 bases, and 8 bases lay in between. CDR3 size: 14 residues. Germline-derived CDR1 and CDR2 are SGHAT and FQNNGV. CDR3: CASSLYINSYEQYF. CDR3 in DNA: TGTGCCAGCAGCTTATATATCAACTCCTACGAGCAGTACTTC.

This clonotype was detected many times. The CDR3 loop reads CASSLLWNTEAFF. CDR3 nucleotide sequence: TGTGCCAGCAGCTTGCTTTGGAACACTGAAGCTTTCTTT. The chain joins TRBV5-5 to TRBJ1-1; D is unresolved. Germline V gives CDR1 SGHKS, CDR2 YYEKEE (reference sequence). The CDR3 totals 13 residues. The germline V and J ends were trimmed by 1 base and 1 base, with 5 bases remaining between them.

This clonotype was counted at least ten times. The chain employs TRBV2 and TRBJ2-2; no firm D call. Germline V lookup: CDR1 SNHLY, CDR2 FYNNEI. V was trimmed by 7 bases and J by 0 bases, leaving 9 bases between them. The CDR3 sequence is 14 residues long. The CDR3 protein is CASKQRSNTGELFF. The CDR3 region has the DNA TGTGCCAGCAAACAGCGATCGAACACCGGGGAGCTGTTTTTT.

This clonotype was seen ten or more times. V and J are TRBV19 and TRBJ1-5; a possible D gene is TRBD1 (5 bases). Trimming took off 9 bases at V and 2 bases at J, with 11 bases between the two ends. Germline CDR1 LNHDA, CDR2 SQIVND (reference sequence). CDR3 length equals 13 residues. The CDR3 DNA follows: TGTGCCAGCTCTGGGGACGGCAATCAGCCCCAGCATTTT. This codes for CASSGDGNQPQHF.

V usage is TRBV28 and J usage is TRBJ1-2; TRBD1 agrees at 10 bases. Trimming at V came to 6 bases and at J to 7 bases, leaving 11 bases not matched to a gene. The CDR3 sequence is 15 residues long. Germline CDR1 and CDR2: MDHEN and SYDVKM. CDR3: CASRRTGGAFGGYTF. The DNA for the CDR3 is TGTGCCAGCAGAAGGACAGGGGGGGCCTTTGGTGGCTACACCTTC.

This clonotype was seen repeatedly, ten times or more. The CDR3 sequence: CSARPLRTVHMNTEAFF. DNA of the CDR3: TGCAGTGCTAGACCCCTCCGGACAGTCCACATGAACACTGAAGCTTTCTTT. V is TRBV20-1 and J is TRBJ1-1; tentative D call: TRBD1 (6 bases). Germline V gene lookup returns CDR1 DFQATT and CDR2 SNEGSKA (reference sequence). This CDR3 contains 17 residues. V was trimmed by 2 bases and J by 0 bases, leaving 19 bases between them.

This clonotype was detected many times. The chain couples TRBV5-1 to TRBJ2-2; D remains unclear. V was cut by 0 bases and J by 0 bases, with 6 bases left in between. CDR3 size: 15 residues. Germline V lookup: CDR1 SGHRS, CDR2 YFSETQ. CDR3 DNA: TGCGCCAGCAGCTTGGGGGCTACGAACACCGGGGAGCTGTTTTTT. Translating gives CASSLGATNTGELFF.

This clonotype was observed a few times. This rearrangement joins TRBV6-1 to TRBJ2-4, with TRBD2 matching over 8 bases. Germline CDR1 is MNHNS and CDR2 is SASEGT. Trimming at V came to 6 bases and at J to 3 bases, leaving 10 bases not matched to a gene. The CDR3 is 16 residues long. The CDR3 is CASRGGAGVVKNIQYF. The CDR3 nucleotides read TGTGCCAGCAGAGGGGGAGCGGGAGTGGTCAAAAACATTCAGTACTTC.

This rearrangement joins TRBV27 to TRBJ2-2; 7 nucleotides align to TRBD2. Looked up from germline, CDR1 is MNHEY and CDR2 is SMNVEV (reference sequence). J gave up 4 bases and V 6 bases, and 20 bases lay outside the gene matches. The CDR3 length is 19 residues. This CDR3 is CASSRKPPGSGKGTGELFF. CDR3 in DNA: TGTGCCAGCAGCCGTAAACCCCCGGGGAGCGGGAAGGGCACCGGGGAGCTGTTTTTT.

This clonotype has at least ten counts. V gene TRBV20-1 combines with J gene TRBJ2-4; D might be TRBD1 (5 bases). The CDR3 has 12 residues. Trimming pared 6 bases from V and 6 bases from J, leaving 12 bases between. CDR1 is DFQATT, CDR2 SNEGSKA, per germline (reference sequence). The CDR3 DNA reads as TGCAGTGCCCCCTCCCAGGGAAACATTCAGTACTTC. As protein: CSAPSQGNIQYF.

In this sample, this clonotype turned up a few times. This chain uses TRBV28 with TRBJ1-2; possibly TRBD1 for D (5 bases). CDR1 is MDHEN, CDR2 SYDVKM, per germline. CDR3 length: 16 residues. Trimming left V 4 bases short and J 4 bases short, with 19 bases between. In DNA, the CDR3 is TGTGCCAGCAGTTCCGATGTGCAGACAGTCTCCTATGGCTACACCTTC. It codes for CASSSDVQTVSYGYTF.

The table lists this clonotype with many counts. One end of the junction does not line up with germline, which may come from a read error. V is TRBV7-3 and J is TRBJ1-1; D not certain. The CDR3 loop spans 14 amino acids. Looked up from germline, CDR1 is SGHTA and CDR2 is FQGTGA. This CDR3 reads CASSLGGLNTEAFF. The CDR3 region has the DNA TGCGCCAGCAGCTTGGGAGGCCTGAACACTGAAGCTTTCTTT.

This clonotype has a count of ten or more. The chain uses TRBV20-1 and TRBJ1-5, with 9 nucleotides matching TRBD1. Per germline, CDR1 DFQATT and CDR2 SNEGSKA (reference sequence). Losses at the gene ends were 3 bases for V and 5 bases for J; bases not matched to a gene: 8. The CDR3 is 15 residues long. CDR3 amino acids: CSASYAGQGYQPQHF. CDR3 bases: TGCAGTGCTAGTTACGCGGGACAGGGATATCAGCCCCAGCATTTT.

This clonotype was observed at least ten times. This chain joins TRBV11-2 and TRBJ1-1; D uncertain. From germline, CDR1 is SGHAT and CDR2 FQNNGV. V lost 1 base, J lost 2 bases, and 11 bases lay in between. There are 15 residues in the CDR3. The CDR3 is CASSLVAGINTEAFF. CDR3 DNA sequence: TGTGCCAGCAGCTTAGTCGCGGGTATAAACACTGAAGCTTTCTTT.